These T cell receptor beta chains were read from a single sample in a study of metastatic and nonmetastatic thyroid tumors. From the PCR reads, TCRdb re-called clones with MiXCR. The sample lists about 38,000 clones; 40% to 55% were seen once. The sequencing input was tumor tissue. The source of these receptors is a male donor with papillary thyroid cancer or a benign thyroid nodule (not recorded which). Some clones in this sample may be carry-over from other donors' samples. Both conserved end residues are trimmed from each CDR3.

v_call cdr3_aa
TRBV7-2 ASSLQLAVTGELF
TRBV30 AWSGAGGFNEKLF
TRBV7-3 ASSLMIGNEQF
TRBV12-5 ASGLVLGSSPTDTQY
TRBV15 ATSRLADYNEQF
TRBV11-2 ASSLRGGDRFTDTQY
TRBV19 ASSLRQGPQVGNQPQH
TRBV20-1 SARDSLAGDSEQY
TRBV11-3 ASKLRGRNGELF
TRBV19 ASSPRSTMNTEAF
TRBV20-1 SARVLDRGSDQPQH
TRBV30 AWTPLAGEQY
TRBV6-5 ASSYSPTSGSSYNEQF
TRBV20-1 SARDPRLDNNEQF
TRBV12-3/TRBV12-4 ASSLTGSRNQPQH
TRBV12-3/TRBV12-4 ASSSGGVLEQY
TRBV5-1 ASSPDRGRDGYT
TRBV9 ASSVSGIGTYEQY
TRBV11-1 ASSLAATVSSYEQY
TRBV5-1 ASSLDRGASDTQY
TRBV20-1 SARDVTRTDTQY
TRBV6-1 ASSRDRARAGELF
TRBV5-1 ASSLGSQGHEQY
TRBV30 AWSVLAEETQY
TRBV5-1 ASSEGQTIGSPLH
TRBV6-1 ASSEPEKYGYT
TRBV6-1 ASRGDTGRNTEAF
TRBV7-9 ASSTVGGDMENIQY
TRBV25-1 ASSAGVHTEAF
TRBV4-2 ASSQWTRIGSGNTIY
TRBV6-1 AGGGLWGQGEGQPQH
TRBV9 ASSPSVTGELF
TRBV9 ASSLRRDPDYEQY
TRBV28 ASSGLAGGYYEQY
TRBV6-4 ASSRDFTGELF
TRBV11-1 ASRKEGAFSGNTIY
TRBV6-4 ASSVTSSGTETQY
TRBV20-1 SASWDRGGTEAF
TRBV27 ASSSGLDSMISYEQY
TRBV30 AWSVNRASDTQY